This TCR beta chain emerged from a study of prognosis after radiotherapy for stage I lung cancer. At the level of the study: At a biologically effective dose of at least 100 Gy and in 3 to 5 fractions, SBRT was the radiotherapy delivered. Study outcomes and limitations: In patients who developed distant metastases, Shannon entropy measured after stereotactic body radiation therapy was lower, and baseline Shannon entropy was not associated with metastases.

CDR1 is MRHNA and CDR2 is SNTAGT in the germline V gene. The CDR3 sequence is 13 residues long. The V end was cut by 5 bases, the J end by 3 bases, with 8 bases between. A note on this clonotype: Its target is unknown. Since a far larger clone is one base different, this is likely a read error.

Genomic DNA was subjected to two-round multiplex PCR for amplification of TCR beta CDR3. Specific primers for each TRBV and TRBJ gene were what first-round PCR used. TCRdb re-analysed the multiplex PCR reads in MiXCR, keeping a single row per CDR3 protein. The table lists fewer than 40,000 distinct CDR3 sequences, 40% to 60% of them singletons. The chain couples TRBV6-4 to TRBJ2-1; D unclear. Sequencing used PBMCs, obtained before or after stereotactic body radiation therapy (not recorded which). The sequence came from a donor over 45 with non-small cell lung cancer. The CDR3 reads CASSLYFYNEQFF. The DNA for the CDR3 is TGTGCCAGCAGTTTGTACTTCTACAATGAGCAGTTCTTC.